The 21 T cell receptor beta chains presented below share a single source sample, sequenced in a study of blood T cell repertoires in COVID-19. Assay: immunoSEQ multiplex PCR; the TCRdb copy retains only in-frame clones and omits some. The table shows 50,000 to 65,000 clones, with approximately 89% occurring only once. The material sequenced was peripheral blood. These receptors all come from a human donor in a cohort sampled during active COVID-19.

The CDR3 here is CASSSRGLRNSPLHF. CDR3 DNA: TGTGCCAGCAGTTCAAGGGGGTTAAGGAATTCACCCCTCCACTTT. The V gene is TRBV28, the J gene TRBJ1-6; D may be TRBD1 (6 bases). With 4 bases removed from V and 7 bases from J, the gap between germline ends came to 14 bases. Germline CDR1 MDHEN, CDR2 SYDVKM. This CDR3 is built from 15 residues.

The CDR3 nucleotides are TGTGCCAGCAGTCTTGGACAGGGACGAGTAGAAAAACTGTTTTTT. The encoded protein is CASSLGQGRVEKLFF. The chain joins TRBV28 to TRBJ1-4; 8 positions agree with TRBD1. Trimming at V came to 5 bases and at J to 8 bases, leaving 10 bases not matched to a gene. The CDR3 length is 15 residues. Germline assignment: CDR1 MDHEN and CDR2 SYDVKM.

The genes are TRBV5-4 and TRBJ2-2; perhaps TRBD2 as D (5 bases). The CDR3 contains 15 residues. Between the trimmed V and J ends, which lost 2 bases and 5 bases, there was a span of 13 bases. Germline CDR1 is SGHNT and CDR2 is YYREEE (reference sequence). The CDR3 is CASSFSRGRTGELFF. Here the CDR3 DNA reads TGTGCCAGCAGCTTTTCTCGGGGAAGGACCGGGGAGCTGTTTTTT.

The chain has TRBV28 and TRBJ1-5, with 8 bases lining up with TRBD1. V was pared by 5 bases and J by 4 bases, with 1 base of the junction left unmatched. The CDR3 sequence is 13 residues long. From germline, CDR1 is MDHEN and CDR2 SYDVKM. CDR3 amino acids: CASSRDRNQPQHF. The DNA for the CDR3 is TGTGCCAGCAGTCGGGACAGGAATCAGCCCCAGCATTTT.

This sequence joins TRBV2 and TRBJ2-7; 8 nucleotides match TRBD1. The V and J ends lost 7 bases and 3 bases, in that order; junction bases with no gene match: 11. The CDR3 sequence is 15 residues long. Germline V gene sequence: CDR1 SNHLY, CDR2 FYNNEI. CDR3 sequence reads: CASKTAGGSGYEQYF. The CDR3 DNA reads as TGTGCCAGCAAAACTGCAGGGGGCAGTGGCTACGAGCAGTACTTC.

Only one count was recorded for this clone. The V call is TRBV5-5, the J call TRBJ2-1; D is undetermined. The CDR3 totals 15 residues. From germline, CDR1 is SGHKS and CDR2 YYEKEE (reference sequence). The germline V and J ends were trimmed by 0 bases and 0 bases, with 7 bases remaining between them. Here the CDR3 reads CASSLAPSSYNEQFF. As DNA, the CDR3 is TGTGCCAGCAGCTTGGCCCCGAGCTCCTACAATGAGCAGTTCTTC.

V gene TRBV5-4 combines with J gene TRBJ2-1, with 8 bases identical to TRBD2. Looked up from germline, CDR1 is SGHNT and CDR2 is YYREEE (reference sequence). The V gene end was trimmed by 2 bases and the J gene end by 9 bases; junction bases not matched to a gene: 10. CDR3 size: 15 residues. The CDR3 bases are TGTGCCAGCAGCTTAGCAGGGACTAGGGTAGGTGAGCAGTTCTTC. Amino acid sequence: CASSLAGTRVGEQFF.

This clone was recorded once. CDR3 DNA sequence: TGTGCCAGTAATCAATTGGCTGGTCGCAATCAGCCCCAGCATTTT. It translates to CASNQLAGRNQPQHF. The chain links TRBV19 to TRBJ1-5; D remains unclear. Germline assignment: CDR1 LNHDA and CDR2 SQIVND (reference sequence). This CDR3 contains 15 residues. Trimming removed 7 bases at V and 2 bases at J, with 15 bases between.

The V gene is TRBV10-1, the J gene TRBJ1-1; 7 bases align to TRBD1. Trimming removed 8 bases from V and 1 base from J; junction bases left unmatched: 7. The germline CDR1 and CDR2 sequences are WNHNN and SYGVQD (reference sequence). This CDR3 is built from 14 residues. The CDR3 sequence is CASSPGQTNTEAFF. DNA for the CDR3: TGCGCCAGCTCCCCGGGACAGACGAACACTGAAGCTTTCTTT.

The J gene is TRBJ2-7, the V gene TRBV5-1, with 9 nucleotides matching TRBD1. Germline V lookup: CDR1 SGHRS, CDR2 YFSETQ. This CDR3 comprises 14 residues. J gave up 3 bases and V 4 bases, and 5 bases lay outside the gene matches. CDR3 loop: CASSPAGQGYEQYF. CDR3 DNA sequence: TGCGCCAGCAGCCCAGCGGGACAGGGCTACGAGCAGTACTTC.

The sample holds a few counts of this clone. The chain recombines TRBV6-4 with TRBJ1-2; D gene ambiguous. Germline assignment: CDR1 MRHNA and CDR2 SNTAGT. The CDR3 has 13 amino acids. V was trimmed by 3 bases and J by 4 bases, leaving 9 bases between them. The CDR3 here is CASSERAFYGYTF. Here the CDR3 DNA reads TGTGCCAGCAGTGAGAGGGCCTTCTATGGCTACACCTTC.

V and J are TRBV28 and TRBJ1-3; TRBD1 is a possible D gene (6 bases). CDR3 length: 16 residues. The germline V and J ends were trimmed by 3 bases and 1 base, with 13 bases remaining between them. CDR1 is MDHEN, CDR2 SYDVKM, per germline. CDR3 in DNA: TGTGCCAGCAGTTTTTTCCTCGGGACATCTGGAAACACCATATATTTT. Residues: CASSFFLGTSGNTIYF.

The rearrangement joins TRBV30 to TRBJ1-2, with TRBD1 matching 7 bases. CDR1 and CDR2 (germline): GTSNPN, SVGIG (reference sequence). The V segment lost 5 bases and the J segment 8 bases; nucleotides outside the gene matches: 8. CDR3 length equals 12 residues. Written as DNA, the CDR3 is TGTGCCTGGGAGACCCGACAGGGAGGCTACACCTTC. It is translated as CAWETRQGGYTF.

The chain links TRBV5-8 to TRBJ1-2; possibly TRBD1 for D (5 bases). The CDR3 extends over 14 amino acids. V shed 1 base and J shed 5 bases, with 12 bases lying between them. CDR1 is SGHTS and CDR2 is YDEGEE in the germline V gene. The CDR3 nucleotides read TGTGCCAGCAGCTTGTGGGGGAGGGTGTATGGCTACACCTTC. The encoded protein is CASSLWGRVYGYTF.

V and J are TRBV11-2 and TRBJ2-2; TRBD2 matches 8 bases. V shed 5 bases and J 7 bases; nucleotides not matched to a gene: 6. The CDR3 extends over 14 amino acids. The germline gives CDR1 SGHAT, CDR2 FQNNGV. This CDR3 is CASSPRTSFGELFF. The CDR3 nucleotides are TGTGCCAGCAGCCCCCGGACTAGCTTCGGGGAGCTGTTTTTT.

J is TRBJ1-2 and V is TRBV5-1; D perhaps matches TRBD1 (6 bases). Germline V gene data show CDR1 as SGHRS and CDR2 as YFSETQ. Trimming removed 0 bases from V and 3 bases from J, with 15 bases in between. CDR3 length: 16 amino acids. CDR3 sequence (DNA): TGCGCCAGCAGCTTGGAGGACAGCCCTACGGACTATGGCTACACCTTC. Encoded protein: CASSLEDSPTDYGYTF.

The rearrangement joins TRBV15 to TRBJ1-2; D uncertain. Germline V gene data show CDR1 as LNHNV and CDR2 as YYDKDF (reference sequence). The CDR3 spans 16 residues. Trimming pared 0 bases from V and 2 bases from J, leaving 13 bases between. CDR3 nucleotides: TGTGCCACCAGCAGAGATTCCACCGGGAGGAACTATGGCTACACCTTC. As protein: CATSRDSTGRNYGYTF.

The V and J genes are TRBV28 and TRBJ2-7, with 9 nucleotides matching TRBD1. The V segment lost 7 bases and the J segment 2 bases; nucleotides outside the gene matches: 6. CDR3 size: 14 residues. Per germline, CDR1 MDHEN and CDR2 SYDVKM. As DNA, the CDR3 is TGTGCCAGCACGGGGACAGGGCGGACCTACGAGCAGTACTTC. It codes for CASTGTGRTYEQYF.

V gene TRBV27 combines with J gene TRBJ1-6; the match to TRBD1 covers 9 bases. Germline lookup yields CDR1 MNHEY and CDR2 SMNVEV (reference sequence). CDR3 length: 15 residues. After removal of 5 bases from V and 9 bases from J, the junction contained 8 bases not matched to a gene. The CDR3 spells CASSPPGQGRSPLHF. The DNA of the CDR3 is TGTGCCAGCAGTCCCCCGGGACAGGGTCGTTCACCCCTCCACTTT.

This chain links TRBV11-3 with TRBJ2-3; no definite D call. The CDR3 covers 13 residues. The V gene lost 2 bases and the J gene lost 2 bases, with 5 bases spanning the gap. The germline CDR1 and CDR2 sequences are SGHNT and YENEEA. Here the CDR3 DNA reads TGTGCCAGCAGCTTACTTCTCACAGATACGCAGTATTTT. Residues: CASSLLLTDTQYF.

The rearrangement uses TRBV5-5 and TRBJ2-7; 10 bases align to TRBD2. Germline V gene data show CDR1 as SGHKS and CDR2 as YYEKEE (reference sequence). There are 17 residues in the CDR3. With 0 bases clipped from V and 6 bases from J, the junction kept 12 bases outside the gene matches. CDR3 DNA sequence: TGTGCCAGCAGCTTGGCTCGATCGGCTAGCGGGAGCTCCGAGCAGTACTTC. Translation gives CASSLARSASGSSEQYF.